This T cell receptor beta chain was recovered during a study of HIV-infected patients and healthy controls. Study outcomes and limitations: When repertoires were size-matched, rare events in HIV-infected data became overweighted.

As regards this clonotype: Its antigen is undetermined. The conserved phenylalanine or tryptophan normally closing the CDR3 is absent here, so this likely arose from a read error.

The CDR3 length is 14 residues. Trimming took 4 bases from V and 2 from J, leaving 11 bases between them. Germline V gene data show CDR1 as SGHRS and CDR2 as YFSETQ. Alpha and beta constant-region primers primed reverse transcription of around 500 ng RNA. Using multiplexing indices, alpha and beta chain libraries were generated apart by chain-specific third strand synthesis. A 5' RACE adapter with a random hexamer and the SP2 primer site was joined to cDNA. TCRdb processed the 5' RACE reads anew with MiXCR; each CDR3 protein has one entry. The table has around 5,500 distinct CDR3 sequences, just under 9% seen once; the top ten hold less than 30%. Antiretroviral therapy had run roughly three months, about 14 weeks, before follow-up blood collection. No cell fractionation was done, so the repertoire covers all unsorted peripheral blood T cells. A roughly 2.5 ml peripheral blood sample was taken for RNA.

This clonotype originated in an adult with HIV infection. The chain recombines TRBV5-1 with TRBJ2-3, with D unresolved. Sample: blood, taken during antiretroviral therapy. The CDR3 reads CASSGDHYTDTQYS. In DNA form, the CDR3 reads TGCGCCAGCAGCGGGGATCACTACACAGATACGCAGTATTCT.